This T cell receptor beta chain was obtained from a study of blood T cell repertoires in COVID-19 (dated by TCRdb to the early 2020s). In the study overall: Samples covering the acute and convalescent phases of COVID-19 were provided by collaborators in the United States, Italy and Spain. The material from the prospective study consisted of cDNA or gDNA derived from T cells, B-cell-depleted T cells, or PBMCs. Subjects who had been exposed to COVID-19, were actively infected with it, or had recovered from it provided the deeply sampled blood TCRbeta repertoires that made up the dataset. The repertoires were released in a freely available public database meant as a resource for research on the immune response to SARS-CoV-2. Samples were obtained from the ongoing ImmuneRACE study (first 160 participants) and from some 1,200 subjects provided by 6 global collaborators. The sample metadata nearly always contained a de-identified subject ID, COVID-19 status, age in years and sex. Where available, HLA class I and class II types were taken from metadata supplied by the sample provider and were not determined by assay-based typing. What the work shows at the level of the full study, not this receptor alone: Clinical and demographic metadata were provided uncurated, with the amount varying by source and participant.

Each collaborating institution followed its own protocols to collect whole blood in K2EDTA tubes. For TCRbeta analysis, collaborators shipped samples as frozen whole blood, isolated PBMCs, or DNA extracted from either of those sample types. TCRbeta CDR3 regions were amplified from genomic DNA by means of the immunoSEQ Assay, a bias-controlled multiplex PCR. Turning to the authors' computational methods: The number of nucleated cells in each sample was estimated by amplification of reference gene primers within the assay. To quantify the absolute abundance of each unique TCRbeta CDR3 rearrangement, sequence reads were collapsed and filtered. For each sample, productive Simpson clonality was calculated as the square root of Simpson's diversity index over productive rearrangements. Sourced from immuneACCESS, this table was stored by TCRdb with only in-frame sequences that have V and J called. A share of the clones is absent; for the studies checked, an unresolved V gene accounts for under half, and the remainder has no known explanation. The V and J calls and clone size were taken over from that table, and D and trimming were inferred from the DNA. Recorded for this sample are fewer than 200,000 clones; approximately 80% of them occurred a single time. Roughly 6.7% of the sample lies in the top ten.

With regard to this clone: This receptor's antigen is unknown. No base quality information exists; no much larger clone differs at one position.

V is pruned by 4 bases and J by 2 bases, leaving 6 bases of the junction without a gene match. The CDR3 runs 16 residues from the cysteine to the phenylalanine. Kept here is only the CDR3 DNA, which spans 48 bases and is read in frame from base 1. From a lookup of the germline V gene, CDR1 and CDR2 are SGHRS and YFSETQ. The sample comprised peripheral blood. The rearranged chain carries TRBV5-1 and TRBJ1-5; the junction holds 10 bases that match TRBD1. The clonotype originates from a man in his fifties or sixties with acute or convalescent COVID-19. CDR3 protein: CASSPGDRGGNQPQHF. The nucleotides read TGCGCCAGCAGCCCAGGGGACAGGGGAGGCAATCAGCCCCAGCATTTT. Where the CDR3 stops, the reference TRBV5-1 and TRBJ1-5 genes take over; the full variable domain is KAGVTQTPRYLIKTRGQQVTLSCSPISGHRSVSWYQQTPGQGLQFLFEYFSETQRNKGNFPGRFSGRQFSNSRSEMNVSTLELGDSALYLCASSPGDRGGNQPQHFGDGTRLSIL.